A selection of T cell receptor beta chains follows, all from one sample in a study of blood T cell repertoires in COVID-19. The data were produced by immunoSEQ multiplex PCR, yet TCRdb's version contains in-frame clones alone and is incomplete. The sample has about 150,000 clones, 75% to 85% seen once. Material: peripheral blood. These receptors were collected from a woman aged 50 to 60 in a cohort sampled during active or convalescent COVID-19. Each CDR3 is given with its conserved first and last residue. A D gene is named only where the DNA matches it firmly. Clone size appears in some rows only: once, few, many, or a class for an expanded clone.

>TRBV19|few|TRBJ1-1|NA
CASSTDSTYTEAFF
>TRBV5-1|NA|TRBJ1-2|NA
CASSLGQFEGYTF
>TRBV10-1|once|TRBJ2-3|TRBD1
CASSRGQPTDTQYF
>TRBV18|NA|TRBJ1-4|NA
CASSLWGGATNEKLFF
>TRBV14|NA|TRBJ2-2|NA
CASSFTKDTGELFF
>TRBV11-2|few|TRBJ1-1|NA
CASSLGSSMNTEAFF
>TRBV30|NA|TRBJ1-6|NA
CAWTGAESPLHF
>TRBV11-3|NA|TRBJ2-1|TRBD2
CASSLDHSGGGHNEQFF
>TRBV5-1|few|TRBJ1-2|NA
CASSTGANYGYTF
>TRBV30|once|TRBJ2-4|TRBD1
CAWSVGLVWDRVAKNIQYF
>TRBV7-9|NA|TRBJ2-3|TRBD1
CASSEKQGFGTDTQYF
>TRBV19|NA|TRBJ1-1|TRBD1
CASSYGQGRRATEAFF
>TRBV14|NA|TRBJ1-1|TRBD1
CASSPTGDTEAFF
>TRBV18|NA|TRBJ1-1|NA
CASSPSGLGLGGAFF
>TRBV7-2|few|TRBJ1-6|NA
CASSPGVNSPLHF
>TRBV9|NA|TRBJ1-5|TRBD1
CASSAGTGSNQPQHF
>TRBV20-1|NA|TRBJ2-5|TRBD2
CSASTSGTQETQYF
>TRBV21-1|NA|TRBJ1-1|NA
CASSKVRWTGEINMNTEAFF
>TRBV27|NA|TRBJ1-2|TRBD1
CASSPRQGAGGCTF
>TRBV9|NA|TRBJ2-1|TRBD2
CASSEGTSGQFF
>TRBV11-3|once|TRBJ2-1|TRBD2
CASSNLAGGRNEQFF
>TRBV9|NA|TRBJ1-3|NA
CASSVVVQGNSGNTIYF
>TRBV19|NA|TRBJ2-3|TRBD2
CASSIVSGEGDTQYF
>TRBV7-2|few|TRBJ2-2|TRBD2
CASSLEDPGRGRELFF
>TRBV19|NA|TRBJ2-1|TRBD2
CASSMRLASGVKQFF
>TRBV19|NA|TRBJ2-3|TRBD1
CASSAGTGPRRTDTQYF
>TRBV2|once|TRBJ2-2|NA
CASTRELTGELFF
>TRBV9|NA|TRBJ2-7|TRBD2
CASSVQAGGPSVYEQYF
>TRBV24-1|NA|TRBJ2-1|TRBD2
CATSGRYAGGAVDEQFF
>TRBV10-3|NA|TRBJ2-7|TRBD2
CAISEGVAGDYEQYF
>TRBV7-8|NA|TRBJ1-3|TRBD1
CASSLATGAGNTIYF
>TRBV18|NA|TRBJ1-1|NA
CASSPRTEMNTEAFF
>TRBV12-3/TRBV12-4|once|TRBJ1-1|NA
CASRPSLSTEAFF
>TRBV20-1|NA|TRBJ1-1|NA
CSTLTAAEAFF
>TRBV7-3|NA|TRBJ2-2|NA
CASSLDSLLYTGELFF
>TRBV19|NA|TRBJ2-2|TRBD1
CASSIFSGGTGELFF
>TRBV24-1|NA|TRBJ1-6|NA
CATSDFPTGIGSSPLHF
>TRBV7-2|NA|TRBJ2-7|TRBD2
CASSSRSGGGYEQYF
>TRBV7-8|once|TRBJ2-1|TRBD2
CASSQRASGGVGSYNEQFF
>TRBV18|few|TRBJ1-1|NA
CASSPGETSEAFF
>TRBV2|NA|TRBJ1-3|TRBD1
CASNTDRGVNTIYF
>TRBV19|NA|TRBJ2-7|NA
CASSTSTYAEQYF
>TRBV29-1|NA|TRBJ2-7|NA
CSVNWDTSYEQYF
>TRBV2|NA|TRBJ1-1|NA
CASSQGPSFEAFF
>TRBV2|once|TRBJ2-2|TRBD1
CASQGDRVAGELFF
>TRBV2|once|TRBJ1-6|NA
CASKAGSAPLHF
>TRBV5-5|NA|TRBJ2-4|TRBD1
CASSQTRAGTAKNIQYF
>TRBV10-3|NA|TRBJ1-3|NA
CAISPGGSGNTIYF
>TRBV4-1|NA|TRBJ1-3|NA
CASSQNSAGYENTIYF
>TRBV13|NA|TRBJ2-1|NA
CASSSVSSVFYNEQFF
>TRBV6-5|NA|TRBJ1-6|TRBD1
CASTRGSSYNSPLHF
>TRBV7-2|NA|TRBJ1-2|NA
CASSSQADYGYTF
>TRBV18|many|TRBJ1-6|TRBD1
CASSPDRDSPLHF
>TRBV7-2|NA|TRBJ1-6|TRBD1
CASSSRQGYSPLHF
>TRBV19|NA|TRBJ1-5|NA
CATRQVPSNQPQHF
>TRBV5-1|NA|TRBJ1-2|TRBD1
CASNQGDLLNYGYTF
>TRBV29-1|NA|TRBJ2-5|TRBD1
CSATGGREKETQYF